These 9 T cell receptor beta chains share one sample of origin, sequenced in a study of radiation and T cells in renal cell carcinoma. Time point described: baseline pretreatment blood. Sample treatment: 15 Gy SBRT to primary tumor, nephrectomy 4 weeks later. TCRdb's table, derived via immunoSEQ multiplex PCR, lists solely in-frame clones and lacks some. This table has approximately 140,000 clones, about 87% appearing once. The specimen comprised blood, sampled from a patient whose treatment included radiotherapy and nephrectomy. These receptors were obtained from a woman in her 70s with renal cell carcinoma.

The chain links TRBV7-3 to TRBJ2-7; D is perhaps TRBD1 (6 bases). The CDR3 length is 14 residues. Germline V gene lookup returns CDR1 SGHTA and CDR2 FQGTGA. Deletions cut 5 bases from V and 0 bases from J, with 11 bases between. The CDR3 nucleotides are TGTGCCAGCAGCCCCGGGACAAGCTCCTACGAGCAGTACTTC. It translates to CASSPGTSSYEQYF.

The sample holds a few counts of this clone. An end of the junction differs from the germline gene, which may be a read error. The V and J genes are TRBV7-2 and TRBJ2-7, with TRBD1 matching 8 bases. CDR3 size: 15 residues. CDR1 SGHTA and CDR2 FQGNSA come from the germline V gene. The CDR3 nucleotides read TGTGCCAGCAGCTTTACCGGGACAGGATCCTCCGAGCAGTACTTC. This sequence encodes CASSFTGTGSSEQYF.

The chain links TRBV7-2 to TRBJ1-6, with 8 bases lining up with TRBD1. V was clipped by 5 bases and J by 8 bases; unmatched bases: 11. Germline CDR1 is SGHTA and CDR2 is FQGNSA. The CDR3 extends over 16 amino acids. Written as DNA, the CDR3 is TGTGCCAGCAGCACAAGGACAGGGAGAATTGATTCACCCCTCCACTTT. Translated: CASSTRTGRIDSPLHF.

The chain is built from TRBV6-6 and TRBJ2-7, with 8 bases lining up with TRBD1. The CDR3 consists of 16 residues. From germline, CDR1 is MNHNY and CDR2 SVGAGI (reference sequence). The V segment lost 4 bases and the J segment 0 bases; nucleotides outside the gene matches: 8. CDR3 in DNA: TGTGCCAGCAGTTCCCCCCGGGACAGGCTCTCCTACGAGCAGTACTTC. Protein: CASSSPRDRLSYEQYF.

This chain uses TRBV7-9 with TRBJ1-1, with no clear D. The CDR3 extends over 15 amino acids. The V end was cut by 5 bases, the J end by 3 bases, with 16 bases between. Germline V lookup: CDR1 SEHNR, CDR2 FQNEAQ (reference sequence). The CDR3 here is CASSHPEGGHTEAFF. The CDR3 DNA reads TGTGCCAGCAGCCACCCCGAGGGAGGGCACACTGAAGCTTTCTTT. The full variable domain, rest sourced from reference TRBV7-9 and TRBJ1-1, is DTGVSQNPRHKITKRGQNVTFRCDPISEHNRLYWYRQTLGQGPEFLTYFQNEAQLEKSRLLSDRFSAERPKGSFSTLEIQRTEQGDSAMYLCASSHPEGGHTEAFFGQGTRLTVV.

The chain links TRBV5-6 to TRBJ1-2; no clear D. V was clipped by 6 bases and J by 2 bases, with 14 bases between them. CDR1 is SGHDT and CDR2 is YYEEEE in the germline V gene. The CDR3 is made up of 14 amino acids. In DNA form, the CDR3 reads TGTGCCAGCACCCAGGACGGAGGGAACTATGGCTACACCTTC. It specifies CASTQDGGNYGYTF.

The chain links TRBV7-9 to TRBJ1-1; no clear D gene. This CDR3 region has 14 residues. Trimming removed 1 base at V and 3 bases at J, with 9 bases between. Germline CDR1 and CDR2: SEHNR and FQNEAQ (reference sequence). CDR3 residues: CASSLEGWDTEAFF. CDR3 nucleotides: TGTGCCAGCAGCTTAGAGGGATGGGACACTGAAGCTTTCTTT.

The chain uses TRBV19 and TRBJ2-7; D is possibly TRBD2 (5 bases). Between the trimmed V and J ends, which lost 10 bases and 9 bases, there was a span of 25 bases. The germline V gene has CDR1 LNHDA and CDR2 SQIVND (reference sequence). The CDR3 contains 14 residues. In nucleotides, the CDR3 is TGTGCCACCGCGCTCGGGGAGTATAATTCCGCGCAGTACTTC. Its translation is CATALGEYNSAQYF. Full variable domain (outside the CDR3, taken from reference TRBV19 and TRBJ2-7): DGGITQSPKYLFRKEGQNVTLSCEQNLNHDAMYWYRQDPGQGLRLIYYSQIVNDFQKGDIAEGYSVSREKKESFPLTVTSAQKNPTAFYLCATALGEYNSAQYFGPGTRLTVT.

The genes are TRBV11-3 and TRBJ1-1; D might be TRBD1 (5 bases). Germline lookup yields CDR1 SGHNT and CDR2 YENEEA. The V and J ends lost 1 base and 2 bases respectively, with 11 bases between them. This CDR3 spans 15 amino acids. The CDR3 DNA sequence: TGTGCCAGCAGCTTAGCGCCGGGGCCTAACACTGAAGCTTTCTTT. As protein: CASSLAPGPNTEAFF.